The entry below describes one TCR beta chain. Its matching antigen is unknown. The data were obtained in a study of T cell responses to AZD1222 COVID-19 vaccine. The study's findings and limits: The study identified only a handful of AZD1222 recipients as seropositive at baseline. Among the donors, most were white British and more were female, and clonal diversity was possibly underestimated. Among vaccine-associated CD4 TCRs, coverage spanned spike, with dominance at 160-218 and 743-854.

Libraries were prepared by immunoSEQ multiplex PCR; TCRdb keeps only in-frame clonotypes and omits some of them. The table lists approximately 130,000 clones, about 88% of them singletons, with over 8% in the top ten. The CDR3 is 13 amino acids. Trimming cost V 7 bases and J 8 bases; bases outside gene matches: 10. Germline V gene data show CDR1 as MNHEY and CDR2 as SVGAGI. The sequencing here drew on peripheral blood, taken 28 days after the second AZD1222 dose. The chain uses TRBV6-5 and TRBJ1-2; 7 nucleotides agree with TRBD1. The TCR was taken from an adult who received the AZD1222 COVID-19 vaccine. CDR3 amino acids: CASIERRGQGYTF. The CDR3 coding sequence is TGTGCCAGCATCGAACGGAGGGGGCAGGGCTACACCTTC.